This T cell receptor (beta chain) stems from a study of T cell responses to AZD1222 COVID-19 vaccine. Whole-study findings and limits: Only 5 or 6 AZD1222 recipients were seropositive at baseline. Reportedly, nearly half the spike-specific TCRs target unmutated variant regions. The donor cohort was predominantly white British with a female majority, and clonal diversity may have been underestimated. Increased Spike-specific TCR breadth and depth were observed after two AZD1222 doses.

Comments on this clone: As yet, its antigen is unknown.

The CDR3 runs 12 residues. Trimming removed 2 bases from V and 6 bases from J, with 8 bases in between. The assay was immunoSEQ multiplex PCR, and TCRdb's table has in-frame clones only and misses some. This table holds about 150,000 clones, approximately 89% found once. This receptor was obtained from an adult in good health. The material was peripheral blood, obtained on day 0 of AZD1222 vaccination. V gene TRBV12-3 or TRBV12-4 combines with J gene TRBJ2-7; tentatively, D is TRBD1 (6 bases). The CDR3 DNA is TGTGCCAGCAGTTTACTCAGGGGCGAGCAGTACTTC. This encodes CASSLLRGEQYF.